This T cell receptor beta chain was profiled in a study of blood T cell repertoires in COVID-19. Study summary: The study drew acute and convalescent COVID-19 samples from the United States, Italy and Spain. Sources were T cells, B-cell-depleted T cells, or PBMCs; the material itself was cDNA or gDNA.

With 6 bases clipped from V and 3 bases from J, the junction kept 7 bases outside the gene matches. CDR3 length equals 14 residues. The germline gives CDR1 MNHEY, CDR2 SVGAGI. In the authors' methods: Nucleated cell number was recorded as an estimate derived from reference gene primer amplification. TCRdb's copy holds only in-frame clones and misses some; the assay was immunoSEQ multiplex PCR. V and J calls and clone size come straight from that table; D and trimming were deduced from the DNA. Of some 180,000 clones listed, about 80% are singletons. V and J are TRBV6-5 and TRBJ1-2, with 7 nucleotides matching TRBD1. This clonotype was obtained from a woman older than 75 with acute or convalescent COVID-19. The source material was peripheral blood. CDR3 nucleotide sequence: TGTGCCAGCAGCCCCGGGGACAGATACTATGGCTACACCTTC. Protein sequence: CASSPGDRYYGYTF.